Reported below is one TCR beta chain. It has no known antigen specificity. Base qualities are not provided; no much larger clone lies one nucleotide away. TCRbeta CDR3 regions were amplified from genomic DNA using the immunoSEQ Assay, a bias-controlled multiplex PCR. Per the original workflow: The number of nucleated cells in each sample was estimated by amplification of reference gene primers within the assay. Sequence reads were collapsed and filtered to measure the absolute abundance of every unique TCRbeta CDR3 rearrangement. For each sample, productive Simpson clonality was calculated as the square root of Simpson's diversity index across productive rearrangements. The table comes from immuneACCESS by way of TCRdb, which keeps in-frame sequences with V and J called. Part of the clones is missing from these tables; in studies checked, under half for an unresolved V gene and the rest for unknown reasons. V and J calls and clone size are those listed in that table; D and trimming were worked out from the DNA. This sample holds under 40,000 clones; roughly 90% were observed only once. The top ten clonotypes cover 30% to 45% of the sample.

This specimen comes from a study of blood T cell repertoires in COVID-19 (dated by TCRdb to about 2020). With respect to the entire study: Samples covering the acute and convalescent phases of COVID-19 were provided by collaborators in the United States, Italy and Spain. The material from the prospective study consisted of cDNA or gDNA derived from T cells, B-cell-depleted T cells, or PBMCs. The dataset comprised deeply sampled blood TCRbeta repertoires from subjects exposed to, actively infected with, or recovered from COVID-19. The repertoires were made available in a free public database intended to serve as a resource for research on the immune response to SARS-CoV-2. Samples were obtained from the ongoing ImmuneRACE study (first 160 participants) and from 1,200 or so subjects provided by 6 global collaborators. Sample metadata almost always included a de-identified subject ID, COVID-19 status, age in years and sex. Where available, HLA class I and class II types were taken from metadata supplied by the sample provider and were not determined by assay-based typing. Here is what the overall study found, with its caveats: The quantity of clinical and demographic metadata differed by source and by participant and was supplied without curation.

For this chain, trimming is 4 bases at the V end and 0 bases at the J end, and the number of junction bases without a gene match is 3. Counted from cysteine to phenylalanine, this CDR3 has 16 amino acids. Of the read, only the CDR3 DNA is kept; its 48 bases are in frame from base 1. CDR1 and CDR2 were assigned from the germline V gene (reference sequence) as LGHDT and YNNKEL. Collaborating institutions collected whole blood in K2EDTA tubes following their own protocols. Collaborator samples were shipped for TCRbeta analysis as frozen whole blood, isolated PBMCs, or DNA extracted from either sample type.

The sample was peripheral blood. The sequence derives from a man aged 60 to 75 with active or convalescent COVID-19. This chain joins TRBV3-1 (or the pseudogene TRBV3-2) to TRBJ2-3, and 11 junction bases match TRBD2. The DNA reads as follows: TGTGCCAGCAGCCTACGGACTAGCGGGAGCACAGATACGCAGTATTTT. Protein translation: CASSLRTSGSTDTQYF.